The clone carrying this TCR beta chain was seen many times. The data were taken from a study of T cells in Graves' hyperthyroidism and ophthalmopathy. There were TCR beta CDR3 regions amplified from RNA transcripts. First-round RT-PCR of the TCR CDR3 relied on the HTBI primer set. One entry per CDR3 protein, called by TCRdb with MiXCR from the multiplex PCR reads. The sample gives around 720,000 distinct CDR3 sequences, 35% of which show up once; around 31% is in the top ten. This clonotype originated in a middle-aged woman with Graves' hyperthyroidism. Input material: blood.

The CDR3 sequence is CASTPQGEDGYTF. CDR3 DNA sequence: TGCGCCAGCACTCCACAGGGGGAGGATGGCTACACCTTC. V gene TRBV5-1 combines with J gene TRBJ1-2; TRBD1 matches at 8 bases. The V gene's germline CDR1 is SGHRS and CDR2 YFSETQ. V trimming: 6 bases; J trimming: 6 bases; junction bases outside the gene matches: 7. This CDR3 has 13 amino acids.